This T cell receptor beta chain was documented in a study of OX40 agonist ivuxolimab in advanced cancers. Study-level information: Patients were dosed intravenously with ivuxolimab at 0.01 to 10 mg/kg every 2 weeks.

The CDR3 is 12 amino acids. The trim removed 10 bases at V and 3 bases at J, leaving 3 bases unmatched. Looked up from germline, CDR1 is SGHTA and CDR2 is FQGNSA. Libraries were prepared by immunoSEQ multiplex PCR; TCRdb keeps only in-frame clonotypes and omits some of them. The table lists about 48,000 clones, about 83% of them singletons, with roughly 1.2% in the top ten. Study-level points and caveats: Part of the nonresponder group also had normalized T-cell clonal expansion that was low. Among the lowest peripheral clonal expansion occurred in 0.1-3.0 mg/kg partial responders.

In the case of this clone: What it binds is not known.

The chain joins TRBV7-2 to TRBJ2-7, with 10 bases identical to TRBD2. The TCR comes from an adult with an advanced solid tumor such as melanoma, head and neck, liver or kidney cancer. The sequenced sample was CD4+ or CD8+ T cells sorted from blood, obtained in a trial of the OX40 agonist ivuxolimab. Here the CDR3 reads CAITSGVYEQYF. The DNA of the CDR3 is TGTGCCATAACTAGCGGGGTCTACGAGCAGTACTTC.